This T cell receptor beta chain was retrieved from a study of blood T cell repertoires in COVID-19. The CDR3 has 14 residues. Trimming took 0 bases from V and 6 from J; bases not matched to a gene: 5. Looked up from germline, CDR1 is GTSNPN and CDR2 is SVGIG (reference sequence). This clone was recorded at least ten times. Measured with immunoSEQ multiplex PCR; TCRdb has only the in-frame clones, and not every one. The table includes about 270,000 clones, roughly 83% detected once. This TCR was recovered from a human donor with COVID-19, enrolled during active disease. The donor label of this sample is uncertain. The chain employs TRBV30 and TRBJ2-1, with 7 bases identical to TRBD2. Sample: peripheral blood. The CDR3 coding sequence is TGTGCCTGGAGTGTAACCAGGGAGGGCAATGAGCAGTTCTTC. Its protein product is CAWSVTREGNEQFF.